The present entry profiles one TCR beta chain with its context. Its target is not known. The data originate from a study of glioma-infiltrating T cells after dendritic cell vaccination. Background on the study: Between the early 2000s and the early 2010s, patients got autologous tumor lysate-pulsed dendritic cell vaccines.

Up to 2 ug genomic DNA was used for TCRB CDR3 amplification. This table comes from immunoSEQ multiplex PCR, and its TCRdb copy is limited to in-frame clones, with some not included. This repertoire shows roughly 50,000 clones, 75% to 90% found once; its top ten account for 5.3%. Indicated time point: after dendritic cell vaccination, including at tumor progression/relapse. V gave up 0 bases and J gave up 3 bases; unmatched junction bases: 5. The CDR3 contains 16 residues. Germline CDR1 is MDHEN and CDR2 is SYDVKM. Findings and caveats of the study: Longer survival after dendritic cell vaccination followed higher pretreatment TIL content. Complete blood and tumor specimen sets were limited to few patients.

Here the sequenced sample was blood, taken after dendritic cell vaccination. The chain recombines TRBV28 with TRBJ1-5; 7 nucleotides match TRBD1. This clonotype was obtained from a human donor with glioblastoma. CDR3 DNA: TGTGCCAGCAGTTTATGGACAGGGATCAACAATCAGCCCCAGCATTTT. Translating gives CASSLWTGINNQPQHF.